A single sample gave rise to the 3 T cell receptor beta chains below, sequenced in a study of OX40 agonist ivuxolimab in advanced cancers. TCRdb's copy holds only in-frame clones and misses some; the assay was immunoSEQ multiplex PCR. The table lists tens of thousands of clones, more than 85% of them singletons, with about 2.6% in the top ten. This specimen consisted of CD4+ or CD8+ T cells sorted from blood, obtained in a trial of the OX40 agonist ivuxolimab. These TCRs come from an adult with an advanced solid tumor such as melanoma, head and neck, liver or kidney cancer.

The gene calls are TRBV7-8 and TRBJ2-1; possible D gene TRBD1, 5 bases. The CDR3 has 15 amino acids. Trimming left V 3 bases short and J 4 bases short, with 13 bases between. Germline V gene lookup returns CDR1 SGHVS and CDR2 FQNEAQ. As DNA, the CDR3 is TGTGCCAGCAGCTTTAAACAGGCCTTTTACAATGAGCAGTTCTTC. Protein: CASSFKQAFYNEQFF.

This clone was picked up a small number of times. CDR3 sequence: CASSDPRSEAFF. CDR3 bases: TGTGCCAGCAGTGACCCTCGATCTGAAGCTTTCTTT. This chain joins TRBV25-1 and TRBJ1-1; D not certain. Germline assignment: CDR1 MGHDK and CDR2 SYGVNS. The CDR3 extends over 12 amino acids. The V gene lost 3 bases and the J gene lost 6 bases, with 8 bases spanning the gap.

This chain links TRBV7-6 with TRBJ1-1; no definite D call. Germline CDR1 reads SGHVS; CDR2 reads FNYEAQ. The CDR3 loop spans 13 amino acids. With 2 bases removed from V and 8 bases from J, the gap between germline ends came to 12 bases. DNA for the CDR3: TGTGCCAGCAGCTTAAATTCCCGGCTCGAAGCTTTCTTT. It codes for CASSLNSRLEAFF. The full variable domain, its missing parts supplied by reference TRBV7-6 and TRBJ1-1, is GAGVSQSPRYKVTKRGQDVALRCDPISGHVSLYWYRQALGQGPEFLTYFNYEAQQDKSGLPNDRFSAERPEGSISTLTIQRTEQRDSAMYRCASSLNSRLEAFFGQGTRLTVV.